The clone carrying this T cell receptor beta chain showed up just a few times. Its antigen remains unknown. Per germline, CDR1 SGHRS and CDR2 YFSETQ. The CDR3 has 18 amino acids. J was trimmed by 6 bases and V by 4 bases; bases with no gene match: 16. Clones were sequenced by immunoSEQ multiplex PCR, and TCRdb holds only the in-frame ones, with some missing. This sample has 28,000 or so clones, with around 93% found just once. This sample was taken from a study of T cells in localized non-small cell lung cancer. Study-wide results and caveats: Multi-region tumor sequencing was not done, so intratumor heterogeneity could not be excluded. Across samples, adjacent lung featured a median 57 of the top 100 tumor clones.

The J gene is TRBJ1-2, the V gene TRBV5-1; the match to TRBD1 covers 12 bases. The source was peripheral blood, collected before any cancer treatment. The clonotype originates from a female donor over 55 with stage II squamous cell lung carcinoma. In DNA form, the CDR3 reads TGCGCCAGCAGCCTCGACCGGGACAGGGGGCGAGGGTACCATGGCTACACCTTC. Translated: CASSLDRDRGRGYHGYTF.